Sequencing of this TCR beta chain was carried out in a study of CD8 T cells in ankylosing spondylitis. Overall study results and limits: Disease-linked clones were reportedly significantly enriched in matched ankylosing spondylitis synovial fluid. A motif of eight highly homologous TCR beta variants was seen as apparently characteristic of ankylosing spondylitis blood.

Only a few counts were recorded for this clonotype. The antigen remains undetermined. From the 5' RACE reads, TCRdb called clonotypes with MiXCR, one entry per CDR3 protein. The sample shows around 480,000 distinct CDR3 sequences, 15% to 20% of them seen only once. J lost 5 bases, V lost 5 bases, and 5 bases had no gene match. The CDR3 has 14 amino acids. Looked up from germline, CDR1 is DFQATT and CDR2 is SNEGSKA (reference sequence). Sequencing was performed on blood, either unsorted or a sorted T cell fraction (not recorded which). V gene TRBV20-1 combines with J gene TRBJ2-3; 12 bases align to TRBD2. This sequence originates from a male donor with ankylosing spondylitis. The CDR3 DNA follows: TGCAGTGCTCGGACTAGCGGGGCTGGAGATACGCAGTATTTT. Translated, it gives CSARTSGAGDTQYF.